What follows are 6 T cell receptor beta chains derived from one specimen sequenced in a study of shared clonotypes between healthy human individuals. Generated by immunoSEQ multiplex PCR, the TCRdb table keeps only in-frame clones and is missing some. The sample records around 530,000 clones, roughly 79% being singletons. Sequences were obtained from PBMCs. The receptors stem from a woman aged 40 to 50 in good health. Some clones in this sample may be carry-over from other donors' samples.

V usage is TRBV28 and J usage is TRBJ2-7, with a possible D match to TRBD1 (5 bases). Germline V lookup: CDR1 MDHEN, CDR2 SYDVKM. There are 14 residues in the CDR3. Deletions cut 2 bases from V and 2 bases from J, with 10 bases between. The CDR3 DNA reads TGTGCCAGCAGTTTAGGGGCACAAGCCTACGAGCAGTACTTC. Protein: CASSLGAQAYEQYF.

CDR3 nucleotides: TGTGCCTTAATACAGGGGAGTGGGAATGAGCAGTTCTTC. Residues: CALIQGSGNEQFF. The chain couples TRBV30 to TRBJ2-1; 7 positions agree with TRBD1. Per the germline V gene, CDR1 is GTSNPN and CDR2 is SVGIG (reference sequence). The CDR3 loop spans 13 amino acids. J was trimmed by 7 bases and V by 7 bases; bases with no gene match: 10.

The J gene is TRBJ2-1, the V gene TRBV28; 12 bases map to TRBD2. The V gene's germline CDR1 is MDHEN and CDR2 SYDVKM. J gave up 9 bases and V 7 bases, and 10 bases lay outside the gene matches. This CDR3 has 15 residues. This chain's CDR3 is CASKKLAGGLPEQFF. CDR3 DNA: TGTGCCAGCAAGAAACTAGCGGGAGGCCTCCCTGAGCAGTTCTTC.

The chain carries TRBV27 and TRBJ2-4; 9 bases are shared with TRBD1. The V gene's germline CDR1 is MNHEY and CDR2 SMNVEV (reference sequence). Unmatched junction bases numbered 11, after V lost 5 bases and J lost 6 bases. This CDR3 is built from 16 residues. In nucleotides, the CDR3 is TGTGCCAGCAGTAAACAGGGGGCTGAGGGGGGAAACATTCAGTACTTC. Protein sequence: CASSKQGAEGGNIQYF.

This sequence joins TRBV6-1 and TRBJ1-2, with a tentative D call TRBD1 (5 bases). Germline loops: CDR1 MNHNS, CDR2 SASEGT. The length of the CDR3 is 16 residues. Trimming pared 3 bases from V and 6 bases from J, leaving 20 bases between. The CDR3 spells CASSDAAGTKGDGYTF. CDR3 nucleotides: TGTGCCAGCAGTGATGCTGCCGGGACCAAAGGCGATGGCTACACCTTC.

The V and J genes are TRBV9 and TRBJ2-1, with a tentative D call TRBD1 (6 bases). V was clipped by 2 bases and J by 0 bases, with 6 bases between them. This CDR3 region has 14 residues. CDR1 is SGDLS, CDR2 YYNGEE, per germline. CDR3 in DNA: TGTGCCAGCAGCGTCAGGGGCTCCTACAATGAGCAGTTCTTC. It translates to CASSVRGSYNEQFF.